Shown below are 20 T cell receptor beta chains from a single sample sequenced in a study of cytomegalovirus exposure and HLA in healthy donors. A multiplex PCR was run with 60 Vbeta primers and 13 Jbeta primers. Assay: immunoSEQ multiplex PCR; the TCRdb copy retains only in-frame clones and omits some. The table has 150,000 to 200,000 clones, more than 65% seen once; the top ten hold approximately 5.4%. Sequenced: PBMCs. These TCRs come from a woman aged 30 to 39 in good health and CMV-seropositive.

This clone was counted only a few times. V usage is TRBV4-1 and J usage is TRBJ2-7; D is ambiguous. The CDR3 runs to 13 residues. V was pared by 3 bases and J by 3 bases, with 9 bases between. Germline V CDR1 and CDR2: MGHRA, YSYEKL. As DNA, the CDR3 is TGCGCCAGCAGCCATAACGGTGGCTACGAGCAGTACTTC. This sequence encodes CASSHNGGYEQYF.

This rearrangement joins TRBV9 to TRBJ2-3; TRBD1 matches at 11 bases. This CDR3 comprises 15 residues. V shed 2 bases, J shed 7 bases, and the junction held 6 bases outside the gene matches. Germline CDR1 and CDR2: SGDLS and YYNGEE. CDR3 amino acids: CASSVTGQGANTQYF. As DNA, the CDR3 is TGTGCCAGCAGCGTTACAGGACAGGGGGCAAATACGCAGTATTTT.

This clone was seen a handful of times. In the same sample, other DNA sequences code for this CDR3. V usage is TRBV20-1 and J usage is TRBJ2-1; D is possibly TRBD1 (5 bases). This CDR3 has 11 residues. Trimming pared 4 bases from V and 7 bases from J, leaving 8 bases between. Germline V gene sequence: CDR1 DFQATT, CDR2 SNEGSKA (reference sequence). CDR3 loop: CSATRGNEQFF. The CDR3 DNA sequence: TGCAGTGCTACAAGGGGAAATGAGCAGTTCTTC.

In this sample, this clone turned up a few times. The genes are TRBV6-6 and TRBJ1-4; the match to TRBD1 covers 9 bases. Germline CDR1 reads MNHNY; CDR2 reads SVGAGI (reference sequence). CDR3 length equals 14 residues. Trimming cost V 6 bases and J 7 bases; bases outside gene matches: 6. The CDR3 nucleotides read TGTGCCAGCAGCCGAGGACAGGGGATTGAAAAACTGTTTTTT. This sequence encodes CASSRGQGIEKLFF.

The CDR3 sequence: CASSFGASVQETQYF. In nucleotides, the CDR3 is TGTGCCAGCAGCTTCGGCGCGAGCGTTCAAGAGACCCAGTACTTC. This chain connects TRBV7-2 to TRBJ2-5; D gene uncertain. The CDR3 sequence is 15 residues long. Trimming left V 3 bases short and J 2 bases short, with 13 bases between. Germline assignment: CDR1 SGHTA and CDR2 FQGNSA.

The J gene is TRBJ1-1, the V gene TRBV2; no firm D call. V gave up 4 bases and J gave up 0 bases, with 9 bases separating them. Germline V gene sequence: CDR1 SNHLY, CDR2 FYNNEI. The CDR3 extends over 14 amino acids. This CDR3 reads CASSVIGMNTEAFF. CDR3 sequence (DNA): TGTGCCAGCAGTGTTATTGGCATGAACACTGAAGCTTTCTTT.

The V call is TRBV27, the J call TRBJ1-3; D is uncertain. V was shortened by 4 bases and J by 4 bases, with 11 bases between the two germline ends. This CDR3 is built from 14 residues. CDR1 is MNHEY, CDR2 SMNVEV, per germline (reference sequence). The CDR3 spells CASSSDYLGNTIYF. CDR3 bases: TGTGCCAGCAGTTCCGACTATTTAGGAAACACCATATATTTT.

The V gene is TRBV6-1, the J gene TRBJ1-2, with 7 bases matching TRBD1. Germline values: CDR1 MNHNS, CDR2 SASEGT. V shed 3 bases, J shed 4 bases, and the junction held 5 bases outside the gene matches. The CDR3 is 14 amino acids. The CDR3 DNA sequence: TGTGCCAGCAGTGAGAGACAGGGATCCTATGGCTACACCTTC. It encodes CASSERQGSYGYTF.

V and J are TRBV19 and TRBJ2-7; 11 positions match TRBD2. Per the germline V gene, CDR1 is LNHDA and CDR2 is SQIVND (reference sequence). Trimming cost V 5 bases and J 7 bases; bases outside gene matches: 10. This CDR3 contains 15 residues. The CDR3 spells CASSPGTSGPLEQYF. Written as DNA, the CDR3 is TGTGCCAGTAGTCCGGGGACTAGCGGACCCCTGGAGCAGTACTTC.

The rearrangement uses TRBV5-5 and TRBJ1-6; no clear D gene. CDR3 length equals 17 residues. The germline gives CDR1 SGHKS, CDR2 YYEKEE (reference sequence). V was shortened by 0 bases and J by 6 bases, with 16 bases between the two germline ends. The CDR3 sequence is CASSLVGAGFPNSPLHF. The CDR3 bases are TGTGCCAGCAGCTTGGTAGGAGCGGGGTTCCCTAATTCACCCCTCCACTTT.

DNA for the CDR3: TGTGCCAGTAATAAGGGGCGTCAGCCCCAGCATTTT. As protein: CASNKGRQPQHF. This chain joins TRBV19 and TRBJ1-5; D is perhaps TRBD1 (5 bases). CDR3 size: 12 residues. Germline CDR1 LNHDA, CDR2 SQIVND (reference sequence). The V gene lost 7 bases and the J gene lost 6 bases, with 10 bases spanning the gap.

V usage is TRBV23-1 and J usage is TRBJ1-1, with 7 bases that match TRBD1. TRBV23-1 qualifies as an ORF whose function is uncertain. V was pared by 4 bases and J by 4 bases, with 9 bases of the junction left unmatched. The CDR3 spans 15 residues. As DNA, the CDR3 is TGCGCCAGCAGTCCCCTCGGGACAGACGGCACTGAAGCTTTCTTT. This sequence encodes CASSPLGTDGTEAFF.

The rearrangement joins TRBV11-3 to TRBJ2-3; D might be TRBD2 (6 bases). The length of the CDR3 is 14 residues. CDR1 is SGHNT and CDR2 is YENEEA in the germline V gene. With 5 bases removed from V and 5 bases from J, the gap between germline ends came to 14 bases. The CDR3 nucleotides read TGTGCCAGCAGCCAATACAGACTAGAAGATACGCAGTATTTT. Translated: CASSQYRLEDTQYF.

The V and J genes are TRBV7-6 and TRBJ2-1, with no clear D. Germline V gene data show CDR1 as SGHVS and CDR2 as FNYEAQ. Trimming removed 7 bases at V and 7 bases at J, with 11 bases between. This CDR3 spans 12 amino acids. DNA of the CDR3: TGTGCCAGCACCAATACTATTAATGAGCAGTTCTTC. It yields the protein CASTNTINEQFF.

V usage is TRBV19 and J usage is TRBJ2-7; D gene unclear. Germline CDR1 reads LNHDA; CDR2 reads SQIVND (reference sequence). The V end was cut by 6 bases, the J end by 1 base, with 10 bases between. The CDR3 sequence is 13 residues long. CDR3 in amino acids: CASRGGRSYEQYF. The CDR3 DNA reads as TGTGCCAGTAGAGGTGGCAGGTCCTACGAGCAGTACTTC. The complete variable domain, with remaining parts taken from reference TRBV19 and TRBJ2-7, reads DGGITQSPKYLFRKEGQNVTLSCEQNLNHDAMYWYRQDPGQGLRLIYYSQIVNDFQKGDIAEGYSVSREKKESFPLTVTSAQKNPTAFYLCASRGGRSYEQYFGPGTRLTVT.

The chain recombines TRBV28 with TRBJ1-2; TRBD1 agrees at 7 bases. The CDR3 is made up of 11 amino acids. V dropped 8 bases and J dropped 8; count of bases not matched to a gene: 5. Germline values: CDR1 MDHEN, CDR2 SYDVKM. This CDR3 reads CASGPGGGYTF. The CDR3 DNA reads TGTGCCAGCGGACCAGGGGGGGGCTACACCTTC.

The chain joins TRBV7-9 to TRBJ1-5, with D perhaps TRBD1 (6 bases). This CDR3 comprises 13 residues. Germline V gene lookup returns CDR1 SEHNR and CDR2 FQNEAQ (reference sequence). The V end lost 5 bases, the J end lost 4 bases, and 9 bases lay between the germline ends. In DNA form, the CDR3 reads TGTGCCAGCAGCACAGGGCTTAATCAGCCCCAGCATTTT. Protein product: CASSTGLNQPQHF.

This chain connects TRBV6-5 to TRBJ1-5; tentative D call: TRBD1 (6 bases). V dropped 2 bases and J dropped 7 bases, with 12 bases sitting between them. Germline V gives CDR1 MNHEY, CDR2 SVGAGI. The CDR3 has 14 residues. CDR3: CASSYTGGPQPQHF. The CDR3 region has the DNA TGTGCCAGCAGTTACACCGGGGGGCCGCAGCCCCAGCATTTT.

V is TRBV4-2 and J is TRBJ1-1, with 7 nucleotides matching TRBD1. Germline V CDR1 and CDR2: LGHNA, YNFKEQ. This CDR3 is built from 16 residues. J was trimmed by 0 bases and V by 0 bases; bases with no gene match: 4. The CDR3 loop is CASSQESGTVNTEAFF. CDR3 sequence (DNA): TGTGCCAGCAGCCAAGAATCCGGGACAGTGAACACTGAAGCTTTCTTT.

The chain couples TRBV28 to TRBJ2-5; D perhaps matches TRBD2 (6 bases). Per germline, CDR1 MDHEN and CDR2 SYDVKM. This CDR3 comprises 13 residues. The V and J ends lost 5 bases and 3 bases respectively, with 10 bases between them. The chain's CDR3 is CASSPGLKETQYF. DNA for the CDR3: TGTGCCAGCAGTCCCGGACTAAAAGAGACCCAGTACTTC. Full variable domain (remainder filled in from reference TRBV28 and TRBJ2-5): DVKVTQSSRYLVKRTGEKVFLECVQDMDHENMFWYRQDPGLGLRLIYFSYDVKMKEKGDIPEGYSVSREKKERFSLILESASTNQTSMYLCASSPGLKETQYFGPGTRLLVL.